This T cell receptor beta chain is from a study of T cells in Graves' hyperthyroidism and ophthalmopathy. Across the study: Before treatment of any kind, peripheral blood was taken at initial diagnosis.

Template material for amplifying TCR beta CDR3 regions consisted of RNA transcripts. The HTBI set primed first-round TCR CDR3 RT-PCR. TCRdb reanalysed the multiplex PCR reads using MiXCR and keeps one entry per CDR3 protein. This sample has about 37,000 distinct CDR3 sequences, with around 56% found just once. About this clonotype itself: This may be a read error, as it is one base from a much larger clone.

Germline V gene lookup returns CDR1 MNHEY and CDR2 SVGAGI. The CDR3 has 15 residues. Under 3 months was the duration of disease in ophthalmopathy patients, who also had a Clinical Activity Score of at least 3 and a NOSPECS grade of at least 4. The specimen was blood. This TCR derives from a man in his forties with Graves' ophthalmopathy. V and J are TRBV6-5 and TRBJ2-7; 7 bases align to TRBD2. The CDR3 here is CAGSFPAGCSREQYF. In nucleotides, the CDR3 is TGTGCCGGCAGTTTCCCAGCGGGGTGCTCGAGGGAGCAGTACTTC.